These 18 T cell receptor beta chains were sequenced from one sample in a study of cytomegalovirus exposure and HLA in healthy donors. The PCR contained 60 Vbeta and 13 Jbeta primers. Produced via immunoSEQ multiplex PCR; TCRdb's table is partial and in-frame only. The data hold about 130,000 clones, with around 73% observed a single time. The material sequenced was PBMCs. These receptors all come from a man aged 55 to 70 in good health and CMV-seropositive.

The chain links TRBV7-6 to TRBJ1-1; the D gene is possibly TRBD1 (6 bases). V was pared by 4 bases and J by 4 bases, with 13 bases between. The CDR3 covers 14 residues. Looked up from germline, CDR1 is SGHVS and CDR2 is FNYEAQ. CDR3 protein: CASSSWTESTEAFF. The CDR3 DNA reads TGTGCCAGCAGCTCCTGGACAGAGAGCACTGAAGCTTTCTTT.

The chain uses TRBV28 and TRBJ2-7, with D possibly matching TRBD2 (6 bases). V was trimmed by 4 bases and J by 7 bases, leaving 23 bases between them. Germline assignment: CDR1 MDHEN and CDR2 SYDVKM. This CDR3 comprises 16 residues. The CDR3 spells CASSSAPGLSREEQYF. The CDR3 DNA reads as TGTGCCAGCAGTTCCGCCCCGGGACTCAGTCGGGAAGAGCAGTACTTC.

The rearrangement links TRBV2 to TRBJ1-2; tentatively, D is TRBD1 (5 bases). The CDR3 loop spans 10 amino acids. Trimming took off 7 bases at V and 6 bases at J, with 6 bases between the two ends. Per germline, CDR1 SNHLY and CDR2 FYNNEI. The CDR3 bases are TGTGCCAGCAAACAGGATGGCTACACCTTC. It codes for CASKQDGYTF.

The chain employs TRBV5-5 and TRBJ1-3; tentatively, D is TRBD1 (6 bases). This CDR3 has 13 amino acids. Looked up from germline, CDR1 is SGHKS and CDR2 is YYEKEE (reference sequence). With 6 bases removed from V and 4 bases from J, the gap between germline ends came to 11 bases. CDR3: CASTMTGGNTIYF. For the CDR3, the DNA is TGTGCCAGCACTATGACAGGAGGAAACACCATATATTTT.

This sequence joins TRBV11-2 and TRBJ2-5; 8 nucleotides match TRBD1. The J segment lost 5 bases and the V segment lost 5 bases, leaving 13 bases of the junction unmatched. CDR3 length: 16 residues. The germline gives CDR1 SGHAT, CDR2 FQNNGV. DNA for the CDR3: TGTGCCAGCAGCCCGCGCTGGACAGGGAAAGTGGAGACCCAGTACTTC. Its protein product is CASSPRWTGKVETQYF.

This clone was observed a handful of times. The chain couples TRBV6-1 to TRBJ2-7, with 8 bases that match TRBD1. Germline CDR1 reads MNHNS; CDR2 reads SASEGT. The CDR3 is 14 residues long. V gave up 7 bases and J gave up 4 bases; unmatched junction bases: 9. CDR3 DNA sequence: TGTGCCAGCACCCTAGTTCACAGGGGGTACGAGCAGTACTTC. It specifies CASTLVHRGYEQYF.

The table lists this clone with a count of one. The chain uses TRBV11-2 and TRBJ2-2; D is uncertain. Germline V gene data show CDR1 as SGHAT and CDR2 as FQNNGV. Trimming removed 1 base at V and 7 bases at J, with 10 bases between. This CDR3 region has 14 residues. The CDR3 DNA reads as TGTGCCAGCAGCTTAGCAGGTCAGGTCGGGGAGCTGTTTTTT. It is translated as CASSLAGQVGELFF.

The V call is TRBV10-3, the J call TRBJ1-3, with D unclear. Per germline, CDR1 ENHRY and CDR2 SYGVKD. The V end was cut by 3 bases, the J end by 11 bases, with 17 bases between. CDR3 length: 14 residues. The CDR3 sequence is CAISDPAAAKAIYF. The CDR3 DNA sequence: TGTGCCATCAGTGACCCCGCGGCGGCCAAGGCCATATATTTT.

V gene TRBV28 combines with J gene TRBJ2-1; 8 nucleotides match TRBD2. The germline V gene has CDR1 MDHEN and CDR2 SYDVKM. The CDR3 runs 15 residues. J lost 0 bases, V lost 7 bases, and 5 bases had no gene match. The DNA for the CDR3 is TGTGCCAGCACCGCGGGGGGCTTCTCCTACAATGAGCAGTTCTTC. Translating gives CASTAGGFSYNEQFF.

The rearrangement links TRBV5-6 to TRBJ1-5; D remains ambiguous. The V end was cut by 0 bases, the J end by 2 bases, with 6 bases between. Germline loops: CDR1 SGHDT, CDR2 YYEEEE. The CDR3 consists of 14 residues. CDR3 protein: CASSLARGNQPQHF. CDR3 nucleotides: TGTGCCAGCAGCTTGGCACGGGGCAATCAGCCCCAGCATTTT.

The chain combines TRBV7-2 with TRBJ2-3; TRBD2 matches at 7 bases. Per the germline V gene, CDR1 is SGHTA and CDR2 is FQGNSA. The CDR3 is 15 residues long. The V gene end was trimmed by 4 bases and the J gene end by 0 bases; junction bases not matched to a gene: 4. In DNA, the CDR3 is TGTGCCAGCAGCTCCGGACTAGTGAGCACAGATACGCAGTATTTT. Translating it yields CASSSGLVSTDTQYF.

This clone was observed a single time. The chain joins TRBV6-1 to TRBJ1-2, with 8 bases that match TRBD1. V shed 5 bases, J shed 3 bases, and the junction held 8 bases outside the gene matches. Germline lookup yields CDR1 MNHNS and CDR2 SASEGT. This CDR3 comprises 15 residues. The CDR3 here is CASSRGGTGDYGYTF. The CDR3 DNA follows: TGTGCCAGCAGTCGAGGAGGGACAGGTGACTATGGCTACACCTTC.

DNA for the CDR3: TGCGCCAGCAGTCCCGGCAGGGTCAATCAGCCCCAGCATTTT. Its translation is CASSPGRVNQPQHF. The chain employs TRBV4-1 and TRBJ1-5; D possibly corresponds to TRBD1 (5 bases). V lost 6 bases to trimming and J lost 3 bases, with 12 bases between them. The CDR3 totals 14 residues. CDR1 and CDR2 (germline): MGHRA, YSYEKL.

This chain links TRBV28 with TRBJ1-2, with no clear D. Germline loops: CDR1 MDHEN, CDR2 SYDVKM. The germline V and J ends were trimmed by 7 bases and 8 bases, with 14 bases remaining between them. The CDR3 totals 12 residues. The DNA of the CDR3 is TGTGCCAGCATCTCGGCAGGCTTGGGCTACACCTTC. Translating it yields CASISAGLGYTF.

CDR3 sequence: CASSHADTHYNEQFF. CDR3 coding DNA: TGTGCCAGCAGCCACGCCGACACCCATTACAATGAGCAGTTCTTC. The rearrangement uses TRBV7-3 and TRBJ2-1, with unresolved D. V was pared by 5 bases and J by 4 bases, with 15 bases between. CDR3 length: 15 amino acids. Germline CDR1 is SGHTA and CDR2 is FQGTGA.

This sequence joins TRBV9 and TRBJ2-2; tentatively, D is TRBD1 (6 bases). The CDR3 runs to 14 residues. Trimming pared 3 bases from V and 7 bases from J, leaving 13 bases between. CDR1 SGDLS and CDR2 YYNGEE come from the germline V gene. CDR3 protein: CASSEPTGIGELFF. The CDR3 coding sequence is TGTGCCAGCAGCGAACCTACAGGGATCGGGGAGCTGTTTTTT.

This clone was counted only a few times. V and J are TRBV5-1 and TRBJ2-5; 7 bases align to TRBD1. J gave up 5 bases and V 6 bases, and 10 bases lay outside the gene matches. The germline V gene encodes CDR1 SGHRS and CDR2 YFSETQ. The CDR3 is made up of 14 amino acids. CDR3 region: CASTQSTGEETQYF. The CDR3 DNA reads as TGCGCCAGCACGCAGAGCACAGGGGAGGAGACCCAGTACTTC.

V gene TRBV28 combines with J gene TRBJ2-5; TRBD1 agrees at 8 bases. This CDR3 spans 15 amino acids. Per germline, CDR1 MDHEN and CDR2 SYDVKM. V lost 7 bases to trimming and J lost 4 bases; unmatched junction nucleotides: 11. CDR3 residues: CASTTTGGSGETQYF. The CDR3 DNA follows: TGTGCCAGCACCACAACAGGGGGGTCGGGAGAGACCCAGTACTTC.